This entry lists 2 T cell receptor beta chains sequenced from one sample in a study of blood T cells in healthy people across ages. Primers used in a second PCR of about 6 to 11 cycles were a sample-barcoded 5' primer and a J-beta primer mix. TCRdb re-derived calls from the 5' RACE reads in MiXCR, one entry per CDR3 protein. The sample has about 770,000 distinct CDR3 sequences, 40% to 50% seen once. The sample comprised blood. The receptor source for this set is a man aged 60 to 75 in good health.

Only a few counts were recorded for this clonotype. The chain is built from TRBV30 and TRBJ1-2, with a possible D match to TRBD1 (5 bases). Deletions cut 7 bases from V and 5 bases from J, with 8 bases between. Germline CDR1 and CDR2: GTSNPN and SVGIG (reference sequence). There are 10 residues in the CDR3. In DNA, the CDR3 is TGTGCCTCCGGGACTTATGGCTACACCTTC. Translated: CASGTYGYTF. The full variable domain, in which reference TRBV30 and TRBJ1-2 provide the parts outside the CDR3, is SQTIHQWPATLVQPVGSPLSLECTVEGTSNPNLYWYRQAAGRGLQLLFYSVGIGQISSEVPQNLSASRPQDRQFILSSKKLLLSDSGFYLCASGTYGYTFGSGTRLTVV.

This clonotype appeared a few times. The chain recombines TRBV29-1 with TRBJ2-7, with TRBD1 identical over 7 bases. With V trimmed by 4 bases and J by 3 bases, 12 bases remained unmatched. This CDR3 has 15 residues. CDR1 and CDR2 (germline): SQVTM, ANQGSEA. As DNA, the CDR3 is TGCAGCGTTGGGGGTGGGGGCAGGGGGTACTACGAGCAGTACTTC. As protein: CSVGGGGRGYYEQYF.